This T cell receptor (beta chain) was profiled in a study of T cell responses to AZD1222 COVID-19 vaccine. Study-wide results and caveats: Repertoire sampling was restricted to post-peak T cell response timepoints. In a largely white British group with more females than males, clonal diversity was possibly underestimated.

The CDR3 is 14 residues long. Germline V gene sequence: CDR1 MNHEY, CDR2 SMNVEV (reference sequence). Trimming took 5 bases from V and 7 from J, leaving 12 bases between them. The data were produced by immunoSEQ multiplex PCR, yet TCRdb's version contains in-frame clones alone and is incomplete. The sample carries 200,000 to 250,000 clones, about 92% recorded once. To note about this clone: Its antigen is unidentified.

Material: peripheral blood, obtained on day 0 of MenACWY control vaccination. The receptor was derived from an adult in good health. The chain has TRBV27 and TRBJ1-6; D is undetermined. CDR3 in amino acids: CASSLGGGNSPLHF. For the CDR3, the DNA is TGTGCCAGCAGTCTTGGCGGAGGCAATTCACCCCTCCACTTT.